The 21 T cell receptor beta chains reported below all come from one sample, sequenced in a study of PD-1 blockade in mismatch repair-deficient tumors. Some clones are missing from TCRdb's copy, which holds only in-frame ones; the method was immunoSEQ multiplex PCR. The table lists over 15,000 clones, about four fifths of them singletons. Sequences were derived from PBMCs, sampled before pembrolizumab treatment. Receptor source: an adult with mismatch repair-deficient cancer.

The chain carries TRBV6-5 and TRBJ2-1; 8 nucleotides match TRBD2. The CDR3 sequence is 16 residues long. V trimming: 0 bases; J trimming: 7 bases; junction bases outside the gene matches: 8. CDR1 is MNHEY, CDR2 SVGAGI, per germline. CDR3 loop: CASSYSRASGSNEQFF. In DNA form, the CDR3 reads TGTGCCAGCAGTTACTCGAGGGCTAGCGGGTCTAATGAGCAGTTCTTC.

The rearrangement joins TRBV6-1 to TRBJ2-7; D is perhaps TRBD1 (7 bases). Germline lookup yields CDR1 MNHNS and CDR2 SASEGT. V was clipped by 6 bases and J by 2 bases, with 14 bases between them. The CDR3 runs 14 residues. Here the CDR3 DNA reads TGTGCCAGCAGCCGGGCGGGACAGACCTACGAGCAGTACTTC. This codes for CASSRAGQTYEQYF.

The gene calls are TRBV19 and TRBJ2-7; possibly TRBD2 for D (6 bases). CDR3 length: 14 amino acids. V was cut by 4 bases and J by 3 bases, with 13 bases left in between. CDR1 and CDR2 from the germline V gene are LNHDA and SQIVND (reference sequence). The CDR3 bases are TGTGCCAGTAGTACTTGGGGTAGCGGCTACGAGCAGTACTTC. As protein: CASSTWGSGYEQYF.

The genes are TRBV2 and TRBJ2-3; D not certain. V was shortened by 2 bases and J by 11 bases, with 11 bases between the two germline ends. This CDR3 comprises 12 residues. Germline V gene lookup returns CDR1 SNHLY and CDR2 FYNNEI. CDR3 coding DNA: TGTGCCAGCAGTGAAAACGTGTCTGGGCAGTATTTT. It specifies CASSENVSGQYF.

There are a few counts of this clone. The chain recombines TRBV7-8 with TRBJ2-2; a possible D gene is TRBD2 (5 bases). Trimming pared 5 bases from V and 5 bases from J, leaving 15 bases between. CDR1 and CDR2 from the germline V gene are SGHVS and FQNEAQ. CDR3 length equals 15 residues. The CDR3 here is CASSKTGNPTGELFF. DNA of the CDR3: TGTGCCAGCAGCAAAACGGGAAATCCTACCGGGGAGCTGTTTTTT.

The genes are TRBV5-1 and TRBJ2-3; 8 bases match TRBD1. This CDR3 has 14 residues. J lost 5 bases, V lost 5 bases, and 7 bases had no gene match. Per germline, CDR1 SGHRS and CDR2 YFSETQ. The CDR3 loop is CASRAGQGQDTQYF. The CDR3 nucleotides are TGCGCCAGCAGGGCAGGACAGGGCCAAGATACGCAGTATTTT. The variable domain in full, with the rest retrieved from reference TRBV5-1 and TRBJ2-3, is KAGVTQTPRYLIKTRGQQVTLSCSPISGHRSVSWYQQTPGQGLQFLFEYFSETQRNKGNFPGRFSGRQFSNSRSEMNVSTLELGDSALYLCASRAGQGQDTQYFGPGTRLTVL.

This sequence joins TRBV29-1 and TRBJ2-2; possible D gene TRBD1, 6 bases. Germline V gene data show CDR1 as SQVTM and CDR2 as ANQGSEA. The CDR3 sequence is 14 residues long. The ends were cut back, 7 bases at V and 6 bases at J, with 18 bases in the middle. CDR3 coding DNA: TGCAGCGCCCCCTCTGGCAGGGGAGCCGGGGAGCTGTTTTTT. Translating it yields CSAPSGRGAGELFF.

The chain uses TRBV4-2 and TRBJ1-1, with 8 bases lining up with TRBD1. The CDR3 extends over 16 amino acids. V dropped 1 base and J dropped 4; count of bases not matched to a gene: 8. Germline CDR1 and CDR2: LGHNA and YNFKEQ. In DNA form, the CDR3 reads TGTGCCAGCAGCCAAGGAGGAGCAGGGGGCGGCACTGAAGCTTTCTTT. Translated, it gives CASSQGGAGGGTEAFF.

This chain connects TRBV5-1 to TRBJ1-2, with D possibly TRBD1 on 5 matching bases. Per the germline V gene, CDR1 is SGHRS and CDR2 is YFSETQ. Deletions cut 4 bases from V and 3 bases from J, with 13 bases between. This CDR3 has 14 residues. CDR3: CASSRGVLDYGYTF. The DNA for the CDR3 is TGCGCCAGCAGCCGGGGGGTTCTTGACTATGGCTACACCTTC.

This sequence joins TRBV19 and TRBJ1-1; D gene uncertain. Germline V gives CDR1 LNHDA, CDR2 SQIVND (reference sequence). CDR3 length: 14 residues. Trimming cost V 6 bases and J 5 bases, with 16 bases left between them. The CDR3 here is CASRYGWTGTEAFF. CDR3 in DNA: TGTGCCAGTAGGTACGGATGGACTGGGACTGAAGCTTTCTTT.

V and J are TRBV5-4 and TRBJ1-2, with D possibly matching TRBD1 (5 bases). CDR1 and CDR2 (germline): SGHNT, YYREEE (reference sequence). The CDR3 is 14 amino acids. V was clipped by 0 bases and J by 4 bases, with 10 bases between them. The DNA of the CDR3 is TGTGCCAGCAGCTTGGAAGAGGGGTCCTATGGCTACACCTTC. Its translation is CASSLEEGSYGYTF.

This clone appeared once. The chain joins TRBV14 to TRBJ2-1; no definite D call. CDR1 SGHDN and CDR2 FVKESK come from the germline V gene. V gave up 1 base and J gave up 7 bases, with 11 bases separating them. The CDR3 covers 14 residues. The CDR3 here is CASSQGRVGNEQFF. The CDR3 DNA sequence: TGTGCCAGCAGCCAAGGACGGGTAGGAAATGAGCAGTTCTTC.

This chain uses TRBV4-1 with TRBJ2-3; TRBD1 agrees at 8 bases. Germline CDR1 MGHRA, CDR2 YSYEKL. The CDR3 runs to 16 residues. After removal of 2 bases from V and 8 bases from J, the junction contained 12 bases not matched to a gene. CDR3 loop: CASSQSGRGLTGTQYF. CDR3 bases: TGCGCCAGCAGCCAATCGGGCAGGGGGCTTACTGGTACGCAGTATTTT.

V is TRBV5-1 and J is TRBJ2-2, with D possibly TRBD2 on 5 matching bases. Looked up from germline, CDR1 is SGHRS and CDR2 is YFSETQ. The V and J ends lost 1 base and 6 bases respectively, with 10 bases between them. This CDR3 comprises 14 residues. The CDR3 DNA follows: TGCGCCAGCAGCTTGAATCCTAGCCCCGGGGAGCTGTTTTTT. Protein product: CASSLNPSPGELFF.

The V gene is TRBV18, the J gene TRBJ2-1; D unclear. Trimming removed 3 bases from V and 0 bases from J, with 12 bases in between. The germline V gene has CDR1 KGHSH and CDR2 LQKENI. The CDR3 is 16 residues long. The CDR3 sequence: CASSPTAVSSYNEQFF. CDR3 DNA sequence: TGTGCCAGCTCACCGACTGCGGTGAGCTCCTACAATGAGCAGTTCTTC.

V is TRBV4-3 and J is TRBJ2-4; the D is unclear. CDR3 length: 16 residues. Germline CDR1 LGHNA, CDR2 YSLEER. Trimming took 0 bases from V and 0 from J, leaving 9 bases between them. The CDR3 protein is CASSQDPPLAKNIQYF. CDR3 coding DNA: TGCGCCAGCAGCCAAGATCCCCCCTTAGCCAAAAACATTCAGTACTTC.

The genes are TRBV6-5 and TRBJ1-1; D is ambiguous. This CDR3 comprises 14 residues. Germline assignment: CDR1 MNHEY and CDR2 SVGAGI. With 5 bases removed from V and 6 bases from J, the gap between germline ends came to 16 bases. As DNA, the CDR3 is TGTGCCAGCAGTCCCGCCGTATTCCGCGCTGAAGCTTTCTTT. Translated, it gives CASSPAVFRAEAFF.

This CDR3 is CATSRVYEDTEAFF. The CDR3 DNA reads as TGTGCCACCAGCAGAGTGTACGAGGACACTGAAGCTTTCTTT. The chain uses TRBV15 and TRBJ1-1, with D hard to call. Per the germline V gene, CDR1 is LNHNV and CDR2 is YYDKDF (reference sequence). Trimming removed 1 base at V and 3 bases at J, with 9 bases between. The CDR3 totals 14 residues.

The chain recombines TRBV7-2 with TRBJ2-3; 7 bases align to TRBD2. The V gene end was trimmed by 5 bases and the J gene end by 6 bases; junction bases not matched to a gene: 11. The CDR3 has 15 residues. Germline lookup yields CDR1 SGHTA and CDR2 FQGNSA. Here the CDR3 reads CASSPLGGSDDTQYF. Written as DNA, the CDR3 is TGTGCCAGCAGCCCACTAGGCGGGAGTGATGATACGCAGTATTTT.

The chain recombines TRBV4-1 with TRBJ2-1, with 12 bases identical to TRBD2. The germline V gene encodes CDR1 MGHRA and CDR2 YSYEKL. The CDR3 spans 15 residues. Trimming at V came to 8 bases and at J to 12 bases, leaving 14 bases not matched to a gene. The CDR3 sequence is CASGPLAGGPRGQFF. The CDR3 nucleotides read TGCGCCAGCGGGCCTCTAGCGGGAGGGCCCCGGGGGCAGTTCTTC.

CDR3 residues: CASSQDLRSLSKNIQYF. In nucleotides, the CDR3 is TGCGCCAGCAGCCAAGATCTGAGGAGCTTGTCCAAAAACATTCAGTACTTC. The rearrangement joins TRBV4-1 to TRBJ2-4, with unresolved D. Germline values: CDR1 MGHRA, CDR2 YSYEKL. Trimming took off 0 bases at V and 2 bases at J, with 14 bases between the two ends. CDR3 length: 17 amino acids.